The 17 T cell receptor beta chains below were found in one sample sequenced in a study of glioma-infiltrating T cells (dated by TCRdb to the mid-2010s). TCRdb names Illumina MiSeq as the instrument used. The iRepertoire nested amplicon-rescue multiplex PCR (arm-PCR) platform was used to amplify TCR alpha and beta CDR3 regions from RNA. TCRdb handled the public reads itself, with Q25 trimming in fastp and clone calling in MiXCR, and kept productive beta chains. For every CDR3 protein sequence, its rows merge into one entry that carries the most common genes and DNA. For this sample the table gives over 120,000 distinct CDR3 sequences, of which 35% to 50% were detected only once. Of the sample, about 18% is held by the ten largest clones. Specimen: glioma tissue, nonneoplastic brain tissue, or PBMCs (not recorded which). Receptors originate from a human donor with low-grade glioma or glioblastoma, undergoing nonglioma brain surgery, or in good health (not recorded which).

The chain carries TRBV20-1 and TRBJ1-6; no firm D call. With 1 base removed from V and 1 base from J, the gap between germline ends came to 8 bases. From germline, CDR1 is DFQATT and CDR2 SNEGSKA (reference sequence). The CDR3 consists of 15 residues. CDR3 nucleotides: TGCAGTGCTAGAGGGGGTGGATCCTATAATTCACCCCTCCACTTT. Its translation: CSARGGGSYNSPLHF.

This clonotype was counted only a few times. The CDR3 here is CASSELEALLTYEQYF. CDR3 nucleotide sequence: TGTGCCAGCAGTGAACTCGAGGCTCTCTTAACCTACGAGCAGTACTTC. The chain carries TRBV6-2 or TRBV6-3 and TRBJ2-7; D ambiguous. This CDR3 comprises 16 residues. Looked up from germline, CDR1 is MNHEY and CDR2 is SVGEGT. Trimming took 5 bases from V and 2 from J, leaving 19 bases between them.

The chain couples TRBV7-2 to TRBJ2-3, with D possibly matching TRBD1 (5 bases). V lost 4 bases to trimming and J lost 2 bases, with 10 bases between them. The CDR3 totals 14 residues. Germline lookup yields CDR1 SGHTA and CDR2 FQGNSA. The CDR3 region is CASSSYGATDTQYF. The CDR3 DNA follows: TGTGCCAGCAGCTCCTATGGGGCCACAGATACGCAGTATTTT.

In this sample, this clonotype turned up a few times. The gene calls are TRBV6-1 and TRBJ2-7; D call uncertain. The germline CDR1 and CDR2 sequences are MNHNS and SASEGT. Trimming pared 6 bases from V and 6 bases from J, leaving 12 bases between. The CDR3 totals 12 residues. As DNA, the CDR3 is TGTGCCAGCAGCCACCCGCCCAGCGAGCAGTACTTC. Translation gives CASSHPPSEQYF.

The DNA for the CDR3 is TGTGCCAGCACTTCCACAGGGGTCGGCTACACCTTC. This encodes CASTSTGVGYTF. The rearrangement joins TRBV27 to TRBJ1-2, with 7 positions matching TRBD1. CDR3 length: 12 amino acids. From germline, CDR1 is MNHEY and CDR2 SMNVEV (reference sequence). The J segment lost 8 bases and the V segment lost 7 bases, leaving 7 bases of the junction unmatched.

This clonotype was seen at least ten times. This chain joins TRBV27 and TRBJ2-1, with 9 bases fitting TRBD1. The germline V gene encodes CDR1 MNHEY and CDR2 SMNVEV (reference sequence). The V and J ends lost 4 bases and 1 base, in that order; junction bases with no gene match: 11. The CDR3 is made up of 18 amino acids. CDR3 region: CASSSDRGEGRSYNEQFF. For the CDR3, the DNA is TGTGCCAGCAGTTCCGACAGGGGGGAAGGAAGATCCTACAATGAGCAGTTCTTC.

V gene TRBV3-1 combines with J gene TRBJ2-4; D call uncertain. This CDR3 spans 15 amino acids. Germline lookup yields CDR1 LGHDT and CDR2 YNNKEL (reference sequence). The ends were cut back, 1 base at V and 0 bases at J, with 7 bases in the middle. In DNA form, the CDR3 reads TGTGCCAGCAGCCAAGGTGCCACAGCCAAAAACATTCAGTACTTC. Translation gives CASSQGATAKNIQYF.

This clonotype was recorded a few times. The chain employs TRBV6-5 and TRBJ1-3; D is unclear. V lost 0 bases and J lost 5, with 11 bases in between. CDR3 length: 15 residues. The germline V gene has CDR1 MNHEY and CDR2 SVGAGI. CDR3: CASSYSMGGRNTIYF. CDR3 bases: TGTGCCAGCAGTTACTCGATGGGAGGGCGAAACACCATATATTTT.

The chain joins TRBV2 to TRBJ2-2; D remains ambiguous. CDR1 is SNHLY and CDR2 is FYNNEI in the germline V gene. Trimming stripped 9 bases from V and 1 base from J, with 6 bases between. The length of the CDR3 is 12 residues. DNA of the CDR3: TGTGCCAGTAGACTGAACACCGGGGAGCTGTTTTTT. This sequence encodes CASRLNTGELFF.

By sample share, this clonotype is medium-sized. V is TRBV28 and J is TRBJ2-5; TRBD2 matches 11 bases. V shed 6 bases and J 2 bases; nucleotides not matched to a gene: 14. The V gene's germline CDR1 is MDHEN and CDR2 SYDVKM. This CDR3 spans 18 amino acids. CDR3 in DNA: TGTGCCAGCAGCACCCTGAAGAATAGCGGGAGGGAACAAGAGACCCAGTACTTC. Translated: CASSTLKNSGREQETQYF.

As regards this clonotype: A much larger clone differs by one base, so this may be a read error. The V and J genes are TRBV25-1 and TRBJ2-2, with D unresolved. Germline CDR1 is MGHDK and CDR2 is SYGVNS. The CDR3 loop spans 11 amino acids. The chain's CDR3 is CASGNNGELFF. The DNA of the CDR3 is TGTGCCAGCGGGAACAACGGGGAGCTGTTTTTT.

V is TRBV28 and J is TRBJ2-6, with a weak D call TRBD2 (6 bases). The CDR3 is 13 residues long. V was clipped by 6 bases and J by 4 bases, with 7 bases between them. The V gene's germline CDR1 is MDHEN and CDR2 SYDVKM. CDR3 DNA: TGTGCCAGCAGGGGGGGAGGGGCCAACGTCCTGACTTTC. Residues: CASRGGGANVLTF. Using reference TRBV28 and TRBJ2-6 for the parts outside the CDR3, the full variable domain is DVKVTQSSRYLVKRTGEKVFLECVQDMDHENMFWYRQDPGLGLRLIYFSYDVKMKEKGDIPEGYSVSREKKERFSLILESASTNQTSMYLCASRGGGANVLTFGAGSRLTVL.

V usage is TRBV2 and J usage is TRBJ2-1; 9 positions agree with TRBD1. Germline trimming cut 0 bases from V and 15 bases from J; bases unmatched to any gene: 6. Germline V gene lookup returns CDR1 SNHLY and CDR2 FYNNEI. This CDR3 comprises 13 residues. DNA for the CDR3: TGTGCCAGCAGTGAAGCAGGGTCGGGACAGGGGTTCTTC. Translated, it gives CASSEAGSGQGFF.

The chain is built from TRBV4-3 and TRBJ1-2; D is uncertain. The CDR3 length is 13 residues. V shed 0 bases and J shed 4 bases, with 6 bases lying between them. CDR1 and CDR2 (germline): LGHNA, YSLEER. The DNA for the CDR3 is TGCGCCAGCAGCCAAGACACCGCCTATGGCTACACCTTC. This sequence encodes CASSQDTAYGYTF.

The V and J genes are TRBV18 and TRBJ1-2; 7 nucleotides match TRBD1. Germline V gene data show CDR1 as KGHSH and CDR2 as LQKENI. The CDR3 has 15 amino acids. Trimming cost V 3 bases and J 6 bases; bases outside gene matches: 10. The CDR3, as DNA: TGTGCCAGCTCACCGAACGAGTCCAGGGGGAATGGCTACACCTTC. This gives the protein CASSPNESRGNGYTF.

This clonotype was detected only a few times. The gene calls are TRBV6-6 and TRBJ1-5; D perhaps matches TRBD1 (5 bases). This CDR3 has 14 residues. CDR1 MNHNY and CDR2 SVGAGI come from the germline V gene (reference sequence). Trimming left V 2 bases short and J 10 bases short, with 15 bases between. The CDR3 sequence: CASSYLGQSAPQHF. The CDR3 nucleotides read TGTGCCAGCAGTTACCTGGGGCAATCAGCCCCCCAGCATTTT.

The V gene is TRBV6-2 or TRBV6-3, the J gene TRBJ1-3; 9 positions match TRBD1. This CDR3 comprises 15 residues. The ends lost 3 bases at V and 6 bases at J; junction bases unmatched: 6. Germline V gene sequence: CDR1 MNHEY, CDR2 SVGEGT. The CDR3, as DNA: TGTGCCAGCAGTTATGGGACAGGGCGGGAAAACACCATATATTTT. Protein: CASSYGTGRENTIYF.